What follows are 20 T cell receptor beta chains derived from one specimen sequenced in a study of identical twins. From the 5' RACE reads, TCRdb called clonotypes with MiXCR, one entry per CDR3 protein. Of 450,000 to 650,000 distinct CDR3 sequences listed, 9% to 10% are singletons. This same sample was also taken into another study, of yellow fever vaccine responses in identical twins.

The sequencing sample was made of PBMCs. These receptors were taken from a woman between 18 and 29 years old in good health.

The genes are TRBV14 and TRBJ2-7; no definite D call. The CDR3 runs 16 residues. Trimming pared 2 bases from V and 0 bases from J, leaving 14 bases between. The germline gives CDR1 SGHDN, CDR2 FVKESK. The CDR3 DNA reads TGTGCCAGCAGCCAAACACAGCGCCCGCACTCCTACGAGCAGTACTTC. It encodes CASSQTQRPHSYEQYF.

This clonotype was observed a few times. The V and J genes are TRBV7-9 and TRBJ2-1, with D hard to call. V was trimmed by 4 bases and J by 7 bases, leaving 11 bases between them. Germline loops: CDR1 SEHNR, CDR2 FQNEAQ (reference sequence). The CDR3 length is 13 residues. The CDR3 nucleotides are TGTGCCAGCAGCTCTAGGCTATATAATGAGCAGTTCTTC. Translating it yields CASSSRLYNEQFF. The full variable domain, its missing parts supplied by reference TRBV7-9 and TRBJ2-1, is DTGVSQNPRHKITKRGQNVTFRCDPISEHNRLYWYRQTLGQGPEFLTYFQNEAQLEKSRLLSDRFSAERPKGSFSTLEIQRTEQGDSAMYLCASSSRLYNEQFFGPGTRLTVL.

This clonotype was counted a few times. CDR3 sequence reads: CASTGTSRGEETQYF. The CDR3 DNA sequence: TGTGCCAGCACCGGGACTAGCCGGGGGGAGGAGACCCAGTACTTC. This chain joins TRBV6-1 and TRBJ2-5, with TRBD2 identical over 9 bases. The CDR3 extends over 15 amino acids. CDR1 and CDR2 (germline): MNHNS, SASEGT. Unmatched junction bases numbered 11, after V lost 7 bases and J lost 5 bases.

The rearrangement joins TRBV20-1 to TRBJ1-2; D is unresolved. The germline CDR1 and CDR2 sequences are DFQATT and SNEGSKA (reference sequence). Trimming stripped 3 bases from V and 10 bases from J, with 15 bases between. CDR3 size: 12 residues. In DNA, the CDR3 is TGCAGTGCTAGTACAGTAGGGCCGTTCTACACCTTC. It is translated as CSASTVGPFYTF.

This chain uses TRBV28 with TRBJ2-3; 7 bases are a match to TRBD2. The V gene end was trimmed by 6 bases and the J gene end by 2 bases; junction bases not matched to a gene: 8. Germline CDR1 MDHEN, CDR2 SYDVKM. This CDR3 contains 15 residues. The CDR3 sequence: CASRQIGTTTDTQYF. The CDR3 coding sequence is TGTGCCAGCAGACAAATCGGGACTACCACAGATACGCAGTATTTT.

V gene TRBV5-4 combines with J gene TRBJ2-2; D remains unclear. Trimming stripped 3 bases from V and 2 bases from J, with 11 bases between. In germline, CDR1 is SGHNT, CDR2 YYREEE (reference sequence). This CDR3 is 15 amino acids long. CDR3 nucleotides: TGTGCCAGCAGCTCAGGACGGCTAAACACCGGGGAGCTGTTTTTT. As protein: CASSSGRLNTGELFF.

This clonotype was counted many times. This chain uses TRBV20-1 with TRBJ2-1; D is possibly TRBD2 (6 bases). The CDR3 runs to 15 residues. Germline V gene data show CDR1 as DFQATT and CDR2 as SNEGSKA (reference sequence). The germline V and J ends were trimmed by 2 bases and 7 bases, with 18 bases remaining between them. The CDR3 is CSARISAAGKNEQFF. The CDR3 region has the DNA TGCAGTGCTAGAATAAGCGCAGCGGGTAAAAATGAGCAGTTCTTC.

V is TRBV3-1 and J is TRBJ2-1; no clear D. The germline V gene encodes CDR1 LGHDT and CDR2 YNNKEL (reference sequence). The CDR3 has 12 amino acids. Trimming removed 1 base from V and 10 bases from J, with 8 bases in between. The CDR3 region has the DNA TGTGCCAGCAGCCAAGCAAACCACGAGCAGTTCTTC. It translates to CASSQANHEQFF.

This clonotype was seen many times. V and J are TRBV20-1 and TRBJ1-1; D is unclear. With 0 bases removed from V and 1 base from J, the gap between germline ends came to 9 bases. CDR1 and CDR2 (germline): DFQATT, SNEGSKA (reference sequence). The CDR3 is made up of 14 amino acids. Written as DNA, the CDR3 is TGCAGTGCTAGAGATCTAGTGGGGAACACTGAAGCTTTCTTT. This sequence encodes CSARDLVGNTEAFF.

This CDR3 is CASSPRGRGETQYF. DNA for the CDR3: TGCGCCAGCAGCCCCCGAGGGAGGGGGGAGACCCAGTACTTC. The V gene is TRBV5-1, the J gene TRBJ2-5; TRBD2 is a possible D gene (7 bases). This CDR3 comprises 14 residues. The germline CDR1 and CDR2 sequences are SGHRS and YFSETQ. V was cut by 4 bases and J by 5 bases, with 15 bases left in between.

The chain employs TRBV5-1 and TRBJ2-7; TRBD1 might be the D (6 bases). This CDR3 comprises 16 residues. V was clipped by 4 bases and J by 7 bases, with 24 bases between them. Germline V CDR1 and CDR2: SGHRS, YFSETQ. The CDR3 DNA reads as TGCGCCAGCAGCCGACACACACAGGGAGCCACCAGGGAGCAGTACTTC. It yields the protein CASSRHTQGATREQYF.

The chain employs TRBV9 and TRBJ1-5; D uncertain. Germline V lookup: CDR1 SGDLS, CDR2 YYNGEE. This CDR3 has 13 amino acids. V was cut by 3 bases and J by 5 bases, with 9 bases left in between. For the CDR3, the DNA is TGTGCCAGCAGCGCGGACGGTTATCAGCCCCAGCATTTT. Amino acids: CASSADGYQPQHF.

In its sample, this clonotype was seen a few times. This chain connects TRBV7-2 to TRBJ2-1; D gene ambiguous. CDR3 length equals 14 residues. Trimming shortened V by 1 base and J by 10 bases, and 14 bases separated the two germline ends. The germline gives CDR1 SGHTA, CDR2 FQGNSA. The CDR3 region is CASSLGDRFLEQFF. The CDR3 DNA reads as TGTGCCAGCAGCTTAGGCGATCGGTTTTTGGAGCAGTTCTTC.

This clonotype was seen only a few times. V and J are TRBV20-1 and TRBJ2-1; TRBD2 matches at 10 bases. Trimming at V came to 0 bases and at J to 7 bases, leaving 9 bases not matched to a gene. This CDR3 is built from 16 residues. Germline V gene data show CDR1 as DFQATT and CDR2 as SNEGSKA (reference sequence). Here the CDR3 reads CSARDRLLAGINEQFF. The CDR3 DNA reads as TGCAGTGCTAGAGATCGGTTACTAGCGGGAATAAATGAGCAGTTCTTC.

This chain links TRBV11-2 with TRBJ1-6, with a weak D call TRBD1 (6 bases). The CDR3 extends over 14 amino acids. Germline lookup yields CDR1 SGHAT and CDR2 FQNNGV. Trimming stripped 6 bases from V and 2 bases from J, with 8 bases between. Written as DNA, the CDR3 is TGTGCCAGCAGACAGGGTCCCTATAATTCACCCCTCCACTTT. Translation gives CASRQGPYNSPLHF.

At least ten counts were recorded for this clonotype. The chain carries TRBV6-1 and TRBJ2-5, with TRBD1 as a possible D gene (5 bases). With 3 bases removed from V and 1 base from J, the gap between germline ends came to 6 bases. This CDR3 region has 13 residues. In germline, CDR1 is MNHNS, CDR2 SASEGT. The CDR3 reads CASSDRVQETQYF. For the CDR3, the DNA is TGTGCCAGCAGTGACAGGGTCCAAGAGACCCAGTACTTC.

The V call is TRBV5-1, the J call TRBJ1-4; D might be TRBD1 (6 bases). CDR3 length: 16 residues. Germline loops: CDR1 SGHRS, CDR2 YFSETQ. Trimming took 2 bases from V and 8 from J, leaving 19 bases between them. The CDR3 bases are TGCGCCAGCAGCTTTGCAGGGGAAGATCAGAACGAAAAACTGTTTTTT. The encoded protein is CASSFAGEDQNEKLFF.

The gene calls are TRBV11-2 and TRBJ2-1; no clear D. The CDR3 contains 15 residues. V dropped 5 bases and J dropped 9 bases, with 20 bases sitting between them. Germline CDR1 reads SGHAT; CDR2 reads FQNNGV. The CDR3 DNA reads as TGTGCCAGCAGCCTAATGGTAGCCCCGGAATTTGAGCAGTTCTTC. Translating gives CASSLMVAPEFEQFF.

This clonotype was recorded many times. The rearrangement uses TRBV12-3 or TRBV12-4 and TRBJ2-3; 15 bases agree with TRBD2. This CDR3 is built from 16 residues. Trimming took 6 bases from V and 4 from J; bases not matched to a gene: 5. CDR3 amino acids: CASRGGLAGGPDTQYF. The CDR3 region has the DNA TGTGCCAGCAGGGGGGGACTAGCGGGAGGCCCAGATACGCAGTATTTT.

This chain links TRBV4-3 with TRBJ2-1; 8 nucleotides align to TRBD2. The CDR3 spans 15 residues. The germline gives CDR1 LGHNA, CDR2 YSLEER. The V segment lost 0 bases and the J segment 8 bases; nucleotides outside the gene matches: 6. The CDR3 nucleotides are TGCGCCAGCAGCCAAGACGGGACTAGTATCGATGAGCAGTTCTTC. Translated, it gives CASSQDGTSIDEQFF.